This T cell receptor (beta chain) was obtained from a study of shared clonotypes between healthy human individuals (dated by TCRdb to 2020 to 2022). For the wider study: A few men and two women, aged 18 to 49 years, made up the cohort. To increase sequencing depth and limit assay-specific biases, different laboratories used diverse techniques to prepare libraries and sequence TCR repertoires. Blood TCR repertoires of a handful of healthy adults were deeply sequenced to estimate repertoire size and the extent of clonotype sharing between individuals. For each donor, CD4 naive and CD4 memory were each run on three plates, CD8 naive on two plates, and CD8 memory on one plate. Between about 0.85 and 8.9 billion PBMCs per donor were obtained by leukapheresis.

The CDR3 has 15 amino acids, counting the end cysteine and phenylalanine. Only the CDR3 DNA stays, 45 bases, in frame from base 1. A note on this clone: Its binding antigen is unknown. No much larger clone exists at a distance of one base, and base qualities are not known.

Using the deep immunoSEQ assay, multiplex PCR amplified TCR CDR3 regions from genomic DNA. Genomic DNA extracted from each cell subset was distributed evenly over all wells of several immunoSEQ 96-well plates, and each plate served as one replicate. For sorted subsets, roughly 200 ng genomic DNA, equal to tens of thousands of T cell genomes, was loaded into each replicate PCR. Purified libraries were measured with a Qubit 3.0 fluorometer, size-checked on a Bioanalyzer 2100, and measured again with the KAPA Library Quantification kit. Every immunoSEQ 96-well plate was sequenced on a separate single-read 150-cycle Illumina NextSeq 550 flow cell. The published analysis was carried out like this. Because the immunoSEQ output included only junctional sequences and no quality scores, the filtering could not be the same as the filtering used for full-length reads. Sequences were annotated with PyIR, a Python wrapper for IgBLAST v1.9, and V/J genes and CDR3 were assigned using IMGT germline references. Any read was removed if the V/J assignment was weak (E-value above 1e-6), the CDR3 was missing, or the read contained stop codons, out-of-frame junctions, or ambiguous translated residues. V3J clonotypes were defined as sequences sharing an identical inferred V gene, J gene, and CDR3 amino acid sequence. The percentage overlap between two repertoires was calculated by dividing the number of shared unique clonotypes by the size of the smaller repertoire. Three approaches were used to assess repertoire richness: RTK rarefaction, the Chao1 estimator, and Recon v2.1 estimates of unobserved clonotypes. OLGA was used to compute generation probabilities for all TCRbeta clonotypes that the gDNA method yielded from a handful of donors. As stored in TCRdb, this immuneACCESS dataset retains in-frame rearrangements with V and J assigned. A fraction of the clones does not appear; measured against another copy, unresolved V genes explain less than half of the discrepancy, and the remainder lacks a known reason. V, J and clone size were drawn from that table, and D and trimming were deduced from the DNA. Within this sample are millions of clones, with 80% to 95% of them counted one time only. The top ten clones comprise 0.39% of the sample.

Results the study describes overall, beyond this receptor: Compared with non-shared clonotypes, clonotypes shared by all four sorted-subset donors had higher generation probabilities. Because the study included only a small number of donors, the genetic and exposure-history diversity represented was limited. Rarefaction of sorted-subset datasets indicated incomplete sequencing despite the large sequencing depth. Sampling was limited to blood, and TCR repertoires in tissue likely differ from TCR repertoires in blood. Estimated clonotype richness was generally larger for naive than for memory subsets. Pairwise subsampling led to the expectation that sequencing depth would affect the degree of clonotype sharing among donors. Across four donors, approximately 5% of naive CD4, around 3.3% of naive CD8, approximately 2.5% of memory CD4, and 0.4% of memory CD8 clonotypes were shared.

Healthy HIV-negative adults with no recently reported acute infections or vaccinations were included as donors. Every donor was a Caucasian adult residing in Nashville, Tennessee, USA. CD4+ T cells were enriched by magnetic negative selection; naive cells were then positively selected on CD45RA, and the negative fraction formed the memory subset. Blood was collected by leukapheresis, and PBMCs were isolated by Ficoll-Histopaque density gradient centrifugation and then cryopreserved in liquid nitrogen vapor phase. Analytical flow cytometry was used to check the purity and quantity of each magnetically sorted T cell population. From each sorted fraction, genomic DNA was isolated and quantified by UV absorbance on a Nanodrop 2000c.

The V gene is TRBV7-5 and the J gene is TRBJ1-5; the table calls TRBD1, which could not be checked here. TRBV7-5 is listed as a pseudogene. The sequence was obtained from a man aged 18 to 29 in good health. Some clones in this sample may be carry-over from other donors' samples. The sequenced sample consisted of naive CD4+ T cells from PBMCs. In the paper's terms, the cell subset or site label means: CD45RA+ positively selected. The DNA sequence is TGTGTCAGAAGGAGAAAGGGACAGGGATCAACGCCCCAGCATTTT. This encodes CVRRRKGQGSTPQHF.